Presented here are 3 T cell receptor beta chains from one specimen sequenced in a study of blood T cell repertoires in COVID-19 (dated by TCRdb to 2020 to 2022). The library was generated by the immunoSEQ multiplex PCR assay. TCRdb re-hosts the immuneACCESS table, in-frame sequences only. Its copies lack some clones; in the studies checked, an unresolved V gene accounts for under half of them, and the cause for the rest is not known. The sample data list about 120,000 clones, and around four fifths of these were observed just once. The ten top clones hold 2% to 2.5% of the sample. Material for sequencing was peripheral blood. These receptors were taken from a man younger than 45 with acute or convalescent COVID-19.

For the CDR3, the DNA is TGTGCCAGCAGCGTAAACAGGGTCCCGGATAATTCACCCCTCCACTTT. Amino acids: CASSVNRVPDNSPLHF. The gene calls are TRBV9 and TRBJ1-6; D perhaps matches TRBD1 (6 bases). Germline loops: CDR1 SGDLS, CDR2 YYNGEE. The CDR3 runs to 16 residues. Deletions cut 1 base from V and 5 bases from J, with 13 bases between.

This chain connects TRBV27 to TRBJ2-4; TRBD1 agrees at 7 bases. Looked up from germline, CDR1 is MNHEY and CDR2 is SMNVEV (reference sequence). This CDR3 spans 16 amino acids. With V trimmed by 2 bases and J by 1 base, 5 bases remained unmatched. The CDR3 sequence: CASSLIGGWAKNIQYF. The CDR3 DNA reads as TGTGCCAGCAGTTTAATAGGGGGCTGGGCCAAAAACATTCAGTACTTC.

CDR3 in amino acids: CASSQDARSNQPQHF. CDR3 sequence (DNA): TGTGCCAGCAGCCAAGACGCGAGGAGCAATCAGCCCCAGCATTTT. The V and J genes are TRBV3-1 (or the pseudogene TRBV3-2) and TRBJ1-5; D is uncertain. The V gene's germline CDR1 is LGHDT and CDR2 YNNKEL (reference sequence). V lost 0 bases to trimming and J lost 1 base, with 7 bases between them. There are 15 residues in the CDR3.